Sequencing of this T cell receptor beta chain was carried out in a study of T cell responses to AZD1222 COVID-19 vaccine. Whole-study findings and limits: Donor demographics were predominantly white British with a female majority; clonal diversity may be underestimated.

CDR1 and CDR2 from the germline V gene are KGHSH and LQKENI. This CDR3 has 14 amino acids. V dropped 4 bases and J dropped 0 bases, with 10 bases sitting between them. The data were produced by immunoSEQ multiplex PCR, yet TCRdb's version contains in-frame clones alone and is incomplete. The repertoire holds some 120,000 clones, with approximately 91% as singletons. Remarks on this clone: What it recognizes is unknown.

The chain is built from TRBV18 and TRBJ2-7; D remains unclear. The sample in question was peripheral blood, obtained on day 0 of AZD1222 vaccination. This clonotype was sampled from an adult in good health. The CDR3 region is CASSLSLSSYEQYF. For the CDR3, the DNA is TGTGCCAGCTCACTGTCACTAAGCTCCTACGAGCAGTACTTC.